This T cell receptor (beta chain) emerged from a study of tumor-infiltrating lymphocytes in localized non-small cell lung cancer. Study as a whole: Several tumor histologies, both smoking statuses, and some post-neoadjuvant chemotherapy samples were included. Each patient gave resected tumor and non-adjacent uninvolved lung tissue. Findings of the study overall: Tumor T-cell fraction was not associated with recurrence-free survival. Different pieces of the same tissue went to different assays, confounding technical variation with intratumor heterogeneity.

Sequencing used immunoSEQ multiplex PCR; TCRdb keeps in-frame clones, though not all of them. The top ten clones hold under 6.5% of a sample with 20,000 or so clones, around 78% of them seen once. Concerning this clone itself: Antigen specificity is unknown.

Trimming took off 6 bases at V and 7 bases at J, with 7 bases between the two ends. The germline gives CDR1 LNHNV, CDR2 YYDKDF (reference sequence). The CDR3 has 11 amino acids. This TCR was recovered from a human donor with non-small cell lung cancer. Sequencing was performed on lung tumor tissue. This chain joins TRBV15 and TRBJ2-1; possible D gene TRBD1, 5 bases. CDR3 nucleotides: TGTGCCACCAGTAGGGGTAATGAGCAGTTCTTC. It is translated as CATSRGNEQFF. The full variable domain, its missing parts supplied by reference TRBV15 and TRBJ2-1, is DAMVIQNPRYQVTQFGKPVTLSCSQTLNHNVMYWYQQKSSQAPKLLFHYYDKDFNNEADTPDNFQSRRPNTSFCFLDIRSPGLGDTAMYLCATSRGNEQFFGPGTRLTVL.